One sample yielded the 19 T cell receptor beta chains listed below, sequenced in a study of T-cell memory formation after mild COVID-19. TCRdb re-derived calls from the 5' RACE reads in MiXCR, one entry per CDR3 protein. The sample lists 350,000 to 400,000 distinct CDR3 sequences; about 15% were seen once. Input material: PBMCs or a T cell subset sorted from them (not recorded which). The receptors come from a man between 18 and 29 years old who had mild COVID-19 (a few samples of this study predate the infection). Cell type and time point are not known.

This clonotype has more than one count but fewer than ten. The chain employs TRBV5-5 and TRBJ2-2; D is uncertain. Germline V lookup: CDR1 SGHKS, CDR2 YYEKEE (reference sequence). The CDR3 is 11 amino acids. V was cut by 4 bases and J by 8 bases, with 6 bases left in between. CDR3 DNA: TGTGCCAGCAGCCCCGAGGGGGAGCTGTTTTTT. Residues: CASSPEGELFF.

In DNA form, the CDR3 reads TGTGCCAGCAGTGACCCGAAGATTGGCAATCAGCCCCAGCATTTT. It codes for CASSDPKIGNQPQHF. J is TRBJ1-5 and V is TRBV25-1, with no clear D. The V and J ends lost 3 bases and 2 bases respectively, with 11 bases between them. Looked up from germline, CDR1 is MGHDK and CDR2 is SYGVNS. The CDR3 is 15 amino acids.

V gene TRBV7-8 combines with J gene TRBJ1-2; D gene ambiguous. Germline CDR1 and CDR2: SGHVS and FQNEAQ. CDR3 length equals 15 residues. V gave up 1 base and J gave up 7 bases, with 16 bases separating them. The CDR3 coding sequence is TGTGCCAGCAGCTTAGTTCCAGACTCGTACCGTGGCTACACCTTC. Translated, it gives CASSLVPDSYRGYTF.

The rearrangement links TRBV5-1 to TRBJ2-3; D perhaps matches TRBD1 (6 bases). CDR1 and CDR2 from the germline V gene are SGHRS and YFSETQ. The CDR3 has 16 residues. V lost 5 bases and J 1 base, leaving 17 bases between the germline ends. The CDR3 DNA reads as TGCGCCAGCAGTTTGCCACTATCAGGGGGCACAGATACGCAGTATTTT. Translated: CASSLPLSGGTDTQYF.

The chain recombines TRBV20-1 with TRBJ2-2; D is unclear. The CDR3 sequence is 12 residues long. The germline V gene has CDR1 DFQATT and CDR2 SNEGSKA (reference sequence). Trimming pared 6 bases from V and 4 bases from J, leaving 9 bases between. The CDR3, as DNA: TGCAGTGCGGCAGGTCCCACCGGGGAGCTGTTTTTT. Protein product: CSAAGPTGELFF.

This clonotype was observed at least ten times. The V gene is TRBV7-3, the J gene TRBJ2-3; D unresolved. Germline V gives CDR1 SGHTA, CDR2 FQGTGA. V was cut by 2 bases and J by 2 bases, with 8 bases left in between. The CDR3 length is 14 residues. CDR3 loop: CASSLARVTDTQYF. CDR3 sequence (DNA): TGTGCCAGCAGCTTAGCTCGGGTCACAGATACGCAGTATTTT.

The chain joins TRBV5-5 to TRBJ2-5; the D gene is possibly TRBD2 (5 bases). CDR1 SGHKS and CDR2 YYEKEE come from the germline V gene (reference sequence). This CDR3 comprises 15 residues. V shed 4 bases and J shed 2 bases, with 15 bases lying between them. CDR3 residues: CASSRMKLGQETQYF. The DNA for the CDR3 is TGTGCCAGCAGCCGAATGAAACTAGGACAAGAGACCCAGTACTTC.

This clonotype has only a few counts. CDR3 in amino acids: CASTVSDQNYGYTF. DNA of the CDR3: TGTGCCAGCACAGTTTCTGACCAGAACTATGGCTACACCTTC. V usage is TRBV6-6 and J usage is TRBJ1-2; D call uncertain. Germline lookup yields CDR1 MNHNY and CDR2 SVGAGI (reference sequence). This CDR3 region has 14 residues. Trimming shortened V by 7 bases and J by 2 bases, and 14 bases separated the two germline ends.

This clonotype was seen only a few times. V is TRBV19 and J is TRBJ1-6; weak D call: TRBD1 (6 bases). The CDR3 has 17 residues. V lost 7 bases and J 9 bases, leaving 25 bases between the germline ends. The germline gives CDR1 LNHDA, CDR2 SQIVND (reference sequence). The DNA of the CDR3 is TGTGCCAGTACCCAATCGACGGACGCCGAGGGGGTTTCACCCCTCCACTTT. It yields the protein CASTQSTDAEGVSPLHF.

The V and J genes are TRBV12-3 or TRBV12-4 and TRBJ2-7; D gene unclear. The CDR3 runs 13 residues. V was shortened by 3 bases and J by 0 bases, with 6 bases between the two germline ends. The CDR3 loop reads CASSFGDSYEQYF. CDR3 nucleotides: TGTGCCAGCAGTTTTGGCGACTCCTACGAGCAGTACTTC.

The chain couples TRBV7-9 to TRBJ2-7; possible D gene TRBD2, 6 bases. V was trimmed by 5 bases and J by 5 bases, leaving 10 bases between them. Germline assignment: CDR1 SEHNR and CDR2 FQNEAQ (reference sequence). The CDR3 covers 12 residues. CDR3 bases: TGTGCCAGCAGCCGAGGGACTCACGAGCAGTACTTC. This encodes CASSRGTHEQYF.

This clonotype was recorded a few times. The chain links TRBV12-3 or TRBV12-4 to TRBJ1-1; D gene unclear. The CDR3 runs 10 residues. The germline V and J ends were trimmed by 6 bases and 10 bases, with 9 bases remaining between them. The CDR3 sequence: CASSSTTAFF. CDR3 nucleotides: TGTGCCAGCAGCTCAACGACAGCTTTCTTT.

This chain's CDR3 is CASSQGGGVSTDTQYF. The CDR3 DNA is TGCGCCAGCAGCCAAGGCGGGGGGGTGAGCACAGATACGCAGTATTTT. This chain links TRBV4-1 with TRBJ2-3, with 9 bases lining up with TRBD2. The CDR3 is 16 amino acids. Looked up from germline, CDR1 is MGHRA and CDR2 is YSYEKL. The V and J ends lost 1 base and 0 bases, in that order; junction bases with no gene match: 2.

Only a few counts were recorded for this clonotype. The V call is TRBV29-1, the J call TRBJ2-1, with D perhaps TRBD2 (5 bases). The V gene's germline CDR1 is SQVTM and CDR2 ANQGSEA. The CDR3 runs to 10 residues. V lost 7 bases, J lost 5 bases, and 6 bases lay in between. In DNA form, the CDR3 reads TGCAGCGGAGGGAACAATGAGCAGTTCTTC. This gives the protein CSGGNNEQFF.

This chain joins TRBV4-2 and TRBJ1-5; 8 bases map to TRBD1. The CDR3 covers 15 residues. Germline trimming cut 3 bases from V and 2 bases from J; bases unmatched to any gene: 3. CDR1 and CDR2 (germline): LGHNA, YNFKEQ. CDR3 residues: CASSQEDRGNQPQHF. The DNA of the CDR3 is TGTGCCAGCAGCCAGGAGGACAGGGGCAATCAGCCCCAGCATTTT.

There are a few counts of this clonotype. The genes are TRBV29-1 and TRBJ2-3; D remains ambiguous. Trimming took off 3 bases at V and 6 bases at J, with 4 bases between the two ends. This CDR3 is built from 10 residues. The V gene's germline CDR1 is SQVTM and CDR2 ANQGSEA. In DNA form, the CDR3 reads TGCAGCGTTGAGCTGGATACGCAGTATTTT. This encodes CSVELDTQYF.

This clonotype was counted between two and nine times. The genes are TRBV7-6 and TRBJ1-4, with D unclear. The CDR3 length is 14 residues. From germline, CDR1 is SGHVS and CDR2 FNYEAQ. The V and J ends lost 4 bases and 4 bases respectively, with 10 bases between them. As DNA, the CDR3 is TGTGCCAGCAGCTCCGGCGGTATTAATGAAAAACTGTTTTTT. Its translation is CASSSGGINEKLFF.

This sequence joins TRBV3-1 and TRBJ2-3; 9 nucleotides agree with TRBD2. In germline, CDR1 is LGHDT, CDR2 YNNKEL (reference sequence). V lost 1 base, J lost 5 bases, and 4 bases stayed unmatched. The CDR3 length is 15 residues. CDR3 amino acids: CASSQASGDLDTQYF. Written as DNA, the CDR3 is TGTGCCAGCAGCCAAGCTAGCGGGGATCTAGATACGCAGTATTTT.

The rearrangement uses TRBV20-1 and TRBJ2-7; D is uncertain. V was trimmed by 0 bases and J by 4 bases, leaving 10 bases between them. CDR1 DFQATT and CDR2 SNEGSKA come from the germline V gene (reference sequence). The CDR3 is 13 amino acids. The CDR3 DNA reads as TGCAGTGCTAGAGAGGTCGGCAGATACGAGCAGTACGTC. It specifies CSAREVGRYEQYV.